One sample yielded the 5 T cell receptor beta chains listed below, sequenced in a study of T-cell reconstitution after alpha-beta-depleted transplantation in children. The authors prepared the TCRbeta library with unique molecular identifiers. TCRdb re-called the PCR reads through MiXCR, storing one row per CDR3 protein. Of 350,000 to 500,000 distinct CDR3 sequences detected, around 46% appear once; the ten largest clones hold under 35%. Sequences were derived from PBMCs, sampled before TCRalphabeta/CD19-depleted stem cell transplant. Receptors originate from a girl aged 2-10 years with aplastic anemia, due to receive a stem cell transplant.

This clonotype was seen more than once but under ten times. The chain combines TRBV20-1 with TRBJ2-1; maybe TRBD1 (6 bases). From germline, CDR1 is DFQATT and CDR2 SNEGSKA (reference sequence). Trimming stripped 6 bases from V and 4 bases from J, with 10 bases between. CDR3 length equals 12 residues. The CDR3 sequence: CSATGQYNEQFF. The CDR3 DNA reads as TGCAGTGCAACGGGACAATACAATGAGCAGTTCTTC.

The chain carries TRBV2 and TRBJ1-1; D unresolved. This CDR3 region has 11 residues. V was cut by 3 bases and J by 7 bases, with 6 bases left in between. Germline V lookup: CDR1 SNHLY, CDR2 FYNNEI. CDR3 amino acids: CASSDNHEAFF. The CDR3 DNA reads as TGTGCCAGCAGTGACAACCATGAAGCTTTCTTT.

Only a few counts were recorded for this clonotype. V is TRBV5-1 and J is TRBJ2-3; D perhaps matches TRBD2 (6 bases). V lost 2 bases, J lost 3 bases, and 16 bases lay in between. Looked up from germline, CDR1 is SGHRS and CDR2 is YFSETQ. The CDR3 totals 16 residues. CDR3 protein: CASSFSPGVSTDTQYF. CDR3 in DNA: TGCGCCAGCAGCTTTTCCCCGGGGGTTTCGACAGATACGCAGTATTTT.

This clonotype has at least ten counts. V gene TRBV12-3 or TRBV12-4 combines with J gene TRBJ2-5; D is possibly TRBD2 (7 bases). The CDR3 length is 12 residues. Trimming cost V 5 bases and J 9 bases, with 13 bases left between them. The CDR3 DNA sequence: TGTGCCAGCAGTGGAGGGGGGGCAGCCCAGTACTTC. Amino acid sequence: CASSGGGAAQYF.

The V and J genes are TRBV11-2 and TRBJ2-1; TRBD2 is a possible D gene (6 bases). This CDR3 comprises 15 residues. Trimming removed 2 bases from V and 7 bases from J, with 15 bases in between. Germline-derived CDR1 and CDR2 are SGHAT and FQNNGV. CDR3 sequence reads: CASSLIRGKGNEQFF. The DNA of the CDR3 is TGTGCCAGCAGCTTAATTCGCGGGAAGGGGAATGAGCAGTTCTTC.